This T cell receptor beta chain was profiled in a study of regulatory T cells in long-lasting Graves disease. Time point meaning: persistent/refractory GD, antithyroid drugs over 5 years with positive TRAb. PBMC RNA was the source of the TCR library. This CDR3 is built from 14 residues. V shed 3 bases and J shed 5 bases, with 17 bases lying between them. The germline V gene has CDR1 DFQATT and CDR2 SNEGSKA (reference sequence). To make TCR beta libraries, researchers used iRepertoire HTBI primers and Arm-PCR of CDR3 regions. TCRdb redid the calling of the multiplex PCR reads with MiXCR, one entry per CDR3 protein. Among 450,000 or so distinct CDR3 sequences listed, roughly 22% were seen once.

The chain is built from TRBV20-1 and TRBJ2-7, with D unresolved. This material consisted of peripheral blood mononuclear cells (PBMCs), taken when the disease was refractory, from a patient treated with antithyroid drugs. The TCR sequence derives from a female donor with Graves disease. The CDR3 loop reads CSASHILGYHEQYF. The CDR3 DNA sequence: TGCAGTGCTAGTCACATTTTGGGATACCACGAGCAGTACTTC.